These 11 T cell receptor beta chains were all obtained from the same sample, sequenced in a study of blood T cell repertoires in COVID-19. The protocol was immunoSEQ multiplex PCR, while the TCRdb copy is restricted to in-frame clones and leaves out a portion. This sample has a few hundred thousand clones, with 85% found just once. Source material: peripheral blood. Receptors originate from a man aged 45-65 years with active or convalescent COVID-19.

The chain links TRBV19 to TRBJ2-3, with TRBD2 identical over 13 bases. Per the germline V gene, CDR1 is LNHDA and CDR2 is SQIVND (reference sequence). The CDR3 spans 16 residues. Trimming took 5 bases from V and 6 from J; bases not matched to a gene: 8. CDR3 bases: TGTGCCAGTAGTCCCCGACTAGCGGGAGGTAGGGATACGCAGTATTTT. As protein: CASSPRLAGGRDTQYF. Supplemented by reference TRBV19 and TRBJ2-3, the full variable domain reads DGGITQSPKYLFRKEGQNVTLSCEQNLNHDAMYWYRQDPGQGLRLIYYSQIVNDFQKGDIAEGYSVSREKKESFPLTVTSAQKNPTAFYLCASSPRLAGGRDTQYFGPGTRLTVL.

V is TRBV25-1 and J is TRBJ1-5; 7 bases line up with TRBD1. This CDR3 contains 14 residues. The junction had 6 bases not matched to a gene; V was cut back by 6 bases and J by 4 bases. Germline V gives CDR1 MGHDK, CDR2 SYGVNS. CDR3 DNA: TGTGCCAGCAGCCAGACAGGGACTAATCAGCCCCAGCATTTT. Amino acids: CASSQTGTNQPQHF.

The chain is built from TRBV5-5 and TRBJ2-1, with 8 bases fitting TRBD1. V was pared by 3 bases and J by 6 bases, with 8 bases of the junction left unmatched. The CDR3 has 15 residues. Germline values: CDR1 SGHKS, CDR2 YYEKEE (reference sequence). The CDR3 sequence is CASSSTLDRGNEQFF. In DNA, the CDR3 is TGTGCCAGCAGCTCAACCCTAGACAGGGGCAATGAGCAGTTCTTC.

This CDR3 is CASRFGQGAYNEQFF. The CDR3 DNA reads as TGCGCCAGCAGATTTGGACAGGGGGCCTACAATGAGCAGTTCTTC. The chain couples TRBV5-1 to TRBJ2-1, with 10 bases aligning to TRBD1. CDR3 length: 15 residues. Germline CDR1 reads SGHRS; CDR2 reads YFSETQ. The V and J ends lost 5 bases and 2 bases, in that order; junction bases with no gene match: 4.

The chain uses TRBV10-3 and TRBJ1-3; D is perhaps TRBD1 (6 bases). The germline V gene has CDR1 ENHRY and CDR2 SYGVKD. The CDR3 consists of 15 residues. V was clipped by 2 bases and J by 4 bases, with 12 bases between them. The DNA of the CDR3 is TGTGCCATCAGTGAGATCCAGGGGCCGGGAAACACCATATATTTT. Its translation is CAISEIQGPGNTIYF.

CDR3 residues: CASSVDGHLQETQYF. The CDR3 DNA is TGTGCCAGCAGCGTAGACGGACACCTCCAAGAGACCCAGTACTTC. The gene calls are TRBV9 and TRBJ2-5, with D maybe TRBD1 (5 bases). V shed 0 bases and J shed 1 base, with 10 bases lying between them. Per germline, CDR1 SGDLS and CDR2 YYNGEE. This CDR3 spans 15 amino acids.

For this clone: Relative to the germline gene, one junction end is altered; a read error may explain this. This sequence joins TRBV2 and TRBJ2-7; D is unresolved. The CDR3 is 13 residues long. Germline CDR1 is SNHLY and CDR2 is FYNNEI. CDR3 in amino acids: CAISDNRSYEQYF. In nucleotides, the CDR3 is TGTGCCATCAGTGATAACAGATCTTACGAGCAGTACTTC. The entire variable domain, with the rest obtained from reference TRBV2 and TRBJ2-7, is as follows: EPEVTQTPSHQVTQMGQEVILRCVPISNHLYFYWYRQILGQKVEFLVSFYNNEISEKSEIFDDQFSVERPDGSNFTLKIRSTKLEDSAMYFCAISDNRSYEQYFGPGTRLTVT.

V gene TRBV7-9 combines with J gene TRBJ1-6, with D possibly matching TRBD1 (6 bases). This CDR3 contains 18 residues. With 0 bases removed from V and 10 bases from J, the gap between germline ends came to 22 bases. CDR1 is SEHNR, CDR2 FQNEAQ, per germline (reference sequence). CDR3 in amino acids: CASSLARGGAGTGSPLHF. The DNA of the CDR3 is TGTGCCAGCAGCTTAGCGAGGGGGGGAGCAGGGACCGGATCACCCCTCCACTTT.

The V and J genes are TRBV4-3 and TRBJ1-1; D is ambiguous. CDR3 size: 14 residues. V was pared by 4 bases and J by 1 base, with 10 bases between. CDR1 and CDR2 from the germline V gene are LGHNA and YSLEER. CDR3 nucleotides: TGCGCCAGCAGCCCCCGGGAGGGGAACACTGAAGCTTTCTTT. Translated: CASSPREGNTEAFF.

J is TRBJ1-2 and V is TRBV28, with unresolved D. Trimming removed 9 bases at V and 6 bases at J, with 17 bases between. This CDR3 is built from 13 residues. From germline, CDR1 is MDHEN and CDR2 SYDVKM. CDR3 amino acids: CASKFGTVHGYTF. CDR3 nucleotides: TGTGCCAGTAAGTTCGGCACAGTCCATGGCTACACCTTC.

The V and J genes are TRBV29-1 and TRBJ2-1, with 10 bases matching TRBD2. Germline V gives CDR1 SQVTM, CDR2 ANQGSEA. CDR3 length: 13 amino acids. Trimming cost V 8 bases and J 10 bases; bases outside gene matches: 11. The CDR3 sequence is CSTRLAGLGEQFF. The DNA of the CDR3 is TGCAGCACACGACTAGCGGGCTTAGGAGAGCAGTTCTTC.